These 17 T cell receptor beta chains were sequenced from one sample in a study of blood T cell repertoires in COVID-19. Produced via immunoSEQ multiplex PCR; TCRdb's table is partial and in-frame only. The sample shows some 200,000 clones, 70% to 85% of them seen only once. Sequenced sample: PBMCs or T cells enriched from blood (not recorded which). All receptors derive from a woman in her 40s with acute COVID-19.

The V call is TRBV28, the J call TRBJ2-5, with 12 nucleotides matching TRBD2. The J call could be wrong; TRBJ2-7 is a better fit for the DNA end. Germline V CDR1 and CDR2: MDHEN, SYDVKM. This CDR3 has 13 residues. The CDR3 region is CASGLAGSYEQYF. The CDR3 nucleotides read TGTGCCAGCGGACTAGCGGGATCCTACGAGCAGTACTTC.

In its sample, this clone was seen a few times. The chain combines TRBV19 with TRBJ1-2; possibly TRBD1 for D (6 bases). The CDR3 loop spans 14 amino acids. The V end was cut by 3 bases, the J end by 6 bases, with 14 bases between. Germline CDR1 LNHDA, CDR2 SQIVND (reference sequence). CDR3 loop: CASSIWTDRDGYTF. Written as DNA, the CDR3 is TGTGCCAGTAGTATCTGGACAGACCGGGATGGCTACACCTTC.

This chain's CDR3 is CASSFGGPGDQPQHF. The CDR3 DNA is TGTGCCAGCAGCTTTGGGGGTCCGGGGGATCAGCCCCAGCATTTT. The genes are TRBV7-2 and TRBJ1-5, with D maybe TRBD1 (5 bases). CDR3 size: 15 residues. The germline gives CDR1 SGHTA, CDR2 FQGNSA. Trimming removed 3 bases from V and 5 bases from J, with 14 bases in between.

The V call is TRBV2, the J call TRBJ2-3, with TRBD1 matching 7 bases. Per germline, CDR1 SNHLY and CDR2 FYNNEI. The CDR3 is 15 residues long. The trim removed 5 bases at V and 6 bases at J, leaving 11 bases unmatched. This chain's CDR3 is CASSTGTAKGDTQYF. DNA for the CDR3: TGTGCCAGCAGTACCGGGACAGCAAAGGGGGATACGCAGTATTTT.

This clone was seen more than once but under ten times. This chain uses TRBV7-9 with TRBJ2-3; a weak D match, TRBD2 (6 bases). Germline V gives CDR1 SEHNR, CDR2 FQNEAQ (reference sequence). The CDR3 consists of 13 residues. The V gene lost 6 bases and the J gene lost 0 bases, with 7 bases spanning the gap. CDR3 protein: CASRRDSTDTQYF. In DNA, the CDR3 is TGTGCCAGCAGGCGGGACAGCACAGATACGCAGTATTTT.

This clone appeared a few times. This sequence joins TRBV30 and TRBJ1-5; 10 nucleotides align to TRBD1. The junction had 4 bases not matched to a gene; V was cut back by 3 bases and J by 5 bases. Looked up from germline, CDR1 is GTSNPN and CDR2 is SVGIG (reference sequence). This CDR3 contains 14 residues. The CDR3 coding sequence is TGTGCCTGGAGGGGACAGGGGAGGGATCAGCCCCAGCATTTT. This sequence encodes CAWRGQGRDQPQHF.

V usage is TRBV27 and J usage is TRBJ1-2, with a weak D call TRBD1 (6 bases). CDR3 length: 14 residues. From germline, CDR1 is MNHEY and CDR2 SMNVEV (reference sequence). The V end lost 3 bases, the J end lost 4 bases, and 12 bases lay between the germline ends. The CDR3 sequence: CASSFAQGRYGYTF. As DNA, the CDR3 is TGTGCCAGCAGTTTTGCCCAGGGGCGCTATGGCTACACCTTC.

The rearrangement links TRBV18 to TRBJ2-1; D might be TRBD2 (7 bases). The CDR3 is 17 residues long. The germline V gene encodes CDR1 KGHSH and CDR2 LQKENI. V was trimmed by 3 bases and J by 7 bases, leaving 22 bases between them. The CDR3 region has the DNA TGTGCCAGCTCACCTTACTACGAGGGGGGGCCGGAAAATGAGCAGTTCTTC. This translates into CASSPYYEGGPENEQFF.

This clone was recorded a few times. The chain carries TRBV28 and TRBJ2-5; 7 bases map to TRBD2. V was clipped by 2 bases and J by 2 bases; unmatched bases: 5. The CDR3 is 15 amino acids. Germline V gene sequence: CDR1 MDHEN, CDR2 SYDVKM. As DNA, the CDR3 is TGTGCCAGCAGTTTACCAGCGGGGTTACAAGAGACCCAGTACTTC. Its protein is CASSLPAGLQETQYF.

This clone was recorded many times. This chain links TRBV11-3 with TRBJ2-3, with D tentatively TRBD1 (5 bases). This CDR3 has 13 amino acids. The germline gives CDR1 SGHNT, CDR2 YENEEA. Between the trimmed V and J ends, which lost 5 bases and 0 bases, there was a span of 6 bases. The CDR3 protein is CASSQGSTDTQYF. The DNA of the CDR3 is TGTGCCAGCAGCCAGGGTAGCACAGATACGCAGTATTTT.

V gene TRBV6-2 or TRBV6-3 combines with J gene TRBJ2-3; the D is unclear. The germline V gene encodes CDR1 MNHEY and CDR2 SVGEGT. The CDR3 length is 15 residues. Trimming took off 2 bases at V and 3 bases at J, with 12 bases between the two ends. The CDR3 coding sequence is TGTGCCAGCAGTTACCCTCGGGTGCGAACAGATACGCAGTATTTT. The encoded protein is CASSYPRVRTDTQYF.

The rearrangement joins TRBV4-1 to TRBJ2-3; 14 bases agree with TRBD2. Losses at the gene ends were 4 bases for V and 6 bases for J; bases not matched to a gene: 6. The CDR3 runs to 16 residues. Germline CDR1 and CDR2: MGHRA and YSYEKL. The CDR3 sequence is CASSRRLAGGMDTQYF. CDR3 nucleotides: TGCGCCAGCAGCCGACGACTAGCGGGAGGGATGGATACGCAGTATTTT.

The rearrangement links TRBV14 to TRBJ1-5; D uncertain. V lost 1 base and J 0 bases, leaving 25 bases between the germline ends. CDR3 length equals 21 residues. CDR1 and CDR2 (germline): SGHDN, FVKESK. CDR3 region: CASSQVPMPWANSYSNQPQHF. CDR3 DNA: TGTGCCAGCAGCCAAGTACCGATGCCTTGGGCGAACTCTTATAGCAATCAGCCCCAGCATTTT.

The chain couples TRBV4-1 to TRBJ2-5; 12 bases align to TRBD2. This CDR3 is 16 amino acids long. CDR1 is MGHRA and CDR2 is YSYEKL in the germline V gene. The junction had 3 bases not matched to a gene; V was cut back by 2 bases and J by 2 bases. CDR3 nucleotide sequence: TGCGCCAGCAGCCAACTAGCGGGGGGGAATCAAGAGACCCAGTACTTC. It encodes CASSQLAGGNQETQYF.

CDR3 bases: TGCGCCAGCAGCTGGACTAGCGGGTACGAGCAGTACTTC. It codes for CASSWTSGYEQYF. The chain combines TRBV5-1 with TRBJ2-7; 11 bases are a match to TRBD2. CDR3 length: 13 amino acids. Trimming took 3 bases from V and 4 from J; bases not matched to a gene: 0. Germline V lookup: CDR1 SGHRS, CDR2 YFSETQ.

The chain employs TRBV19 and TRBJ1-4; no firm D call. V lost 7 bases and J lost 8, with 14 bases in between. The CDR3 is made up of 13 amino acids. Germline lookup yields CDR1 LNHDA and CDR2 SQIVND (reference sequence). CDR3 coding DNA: TGTGCCAGTAATGGGGAGTTTCGCGAAAAACTGTTTTTT. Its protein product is CASNGEFREKLFF.

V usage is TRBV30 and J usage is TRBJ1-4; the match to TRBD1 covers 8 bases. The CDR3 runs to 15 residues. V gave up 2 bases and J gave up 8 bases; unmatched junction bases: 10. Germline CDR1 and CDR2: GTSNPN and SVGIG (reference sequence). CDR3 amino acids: CAWSRGGTGNEKLFF. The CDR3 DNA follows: TGTGCCTGGAGTAGAGGCGGGACAGGCAACGAAAAACTGTTTTTT.